Each of the 4 T cell receptor beta chains below was sequenced from the same sample in a study of T-cell reconstitution after alpha-beta-depleted transplantation in children. No antigen has been assigned to these receptors. Study conclusions and caveats: Expanded clones from the graft, numbering several hundred, reportedly supplied alpha-beta T cells about two months after transplant.

Unique molecular identifiers were used in preparing the TCRbeta library. Each CDR3 protein is one row after TCRdb ran MiXCR on the PCR reads. The sample has approximately 32,000 distinct CDR3 sequences; 6.4% are singletons. Here the sequenced sample was peripheral blood, taken 60 days after TCRalphabeta/CD19-depleted stem cell transplant. The receptors were gathered from a child less than two years old who had a stem cell transplant for acute myeloid leukemia, so the T cells may come from the graft donor.

This clonotype was seen ten or more times. This sequence joins TRBV24-1 and TRBJ2-3, with 11 bases identical to TRBD2. Trimming at V came to 9 bases and at J to 7 bases, leaving 14 bases not matched to a gene. The CDR3 length is 16 residues. The V gene's germline CDR1 is KGHDR and CDR2 SFDVKD. The CDR3 region has the DNA TGTGCCACCCGGGTGGGTCTAGCGGGAGGTAGGAATACGCAGTATTTT. It specifies CATRVGLAGGRNTQYF.

This clonotype was observed at least ten times. This sequence joins TRBV4-3 and TRBJ2-7; D uncertain. Germline V gene data show CDR1 as LGHNA and CDR2 as YSLEER. V lost 6 bases and J lost 0, with 12 bases in between. CDR3 length: 14 amino acids. DNA for the CDR3: TGCGCCAGCAGTCCAGCAGTCGGCTCCTACGAGCAGTACTTC. Protein sequence: CASSPAVGSYEQYF.

This clonotype was seen at least ten times. V and J are TRBV2 and TRBJ2-2; D is unresolved. Trimming cost V 10 bases and J 7 bases, with 16 bases left between them. Germline V gives CDR1 SNHLY, CDR2 FYNNEI. CDR3 length: 13 amino acids. CDR3 in amino acids: CATDQVPGGELFF. CDR3 in DNA: TGTGCCACCGATCAGGTCCCGGGCGGGGAGCTGTTTTTT. The entire variable domain, with the rest obtained from reference TRBV2 and TRBJ2-2, is as follows: EPEVTQTPSHQVTQMGQEVILRCVPISNHLYFYWYRQILGQKVEFLVSFYNNEISEKSEIFDDQFSVERPDGSNFTLKIRSTKLEDSAMYFCATDQVPGGELFFGEGSRLTVL.

This clonotype was detected only a few times. The chain links TRBV6-2 or TRBV6-3 to TRBJ1-2; 9 bases line up with TRBD1. Trimming removed 4 bases from V and 2 bases from J; junction bases left unmatched: 5. CDR1 MNHEY and CDR2 SVGEGT come from the germline V gene. The CDR3 sequence is 15 residues long. The CDR3 loop reads CASSSQGQGNYGYTF. The CDR3 nucleotides read TGTGCCAGCAGTTCGCAGGGACAGGGAAACTATGGCTACACCTTC.